A selection of T cell receptor beta chains follows, all from one sample in a study of blood T cell repertoires in COVID-19. Sequencing used immunoSEQ multiplex PCR; TCRdb keeps in-frame clones, though not all of them. The sample has over 200,000 clones; roughly 83% are singletons. Source material: peripheral blood. These receptors all come from a middle-aged man with acute or convalescent COVID-19. Both conserved end residues are trimmed from each CDR3. For some rows the clone size is stated as once, few or many, or as a class when expanded; others skip it.

>TRBV12-3/TRBV12-4|NA|TRBJ1-3
ASSEDRAHTIY
>TRBV6-5|NA|TRBJ2-5
ASSSGGQGTQY
>TRBV7-9|NA|TRBJ1-1
ASSLTVNTEAF
>TRBV6-5|NA|TRBJ1-2
ASSNQGWDGYT
>TRBV5-8|NA|TRBJ2-7
ASSLGLANYEQY
>TRBV29-1|NA|TRBJ1-1
SVEPAGTGGALRAEAF
>TRBV30|NA|TRBJ1-1
AWSVRGNTEAF
>TRBV29-1|few|TRBJ1-2
SVDADRVDGYT
>TRBV11-2|NA|TRBJ2-5
ASSLLGASGGQETQY
>TRBV3-1/TRBV3-2|NA|TRBJ2-1
ASSPSRTSGYNEQF
>TRBV6-5|NA|TRBJ2-7
AISTGKAYEQY
>TRBV29-1|few|TRBJ1-1
SVGQTVNTEAF
>TRBV2|few|TRBJ1-1
ASSGVRGGTEAF
>TRBV18|NA|TRBJ1-3
ASSPDTRSGNTIY
>TRBV20-1|NA|TRBJ2-1
SASSRSRKRDEQF
>TRBV5-1|NA|TRBJ1-2
ASSLGQGDYGYT
>TRBV4-1|NA|TRBJ1-5
ASSQSGQREDQPQH
>TRBV25-1|NA|TRBJ2-1
ASSDLRGLGEQF
>TRBV19|NA|TRBJ2-1
ASTPGRASGIYNEQF
>TRBV2|NA|TRBJ2-6
ASSAGTGGSGANVLT
>TRBV28|NA|TRBJ2-3
ASSLPGEARRNTQY
>TRBV7-9|NA|TRBJ1-1
ASSLTGSNTEAF
>TRBV5-3|NA|TRBJ1-1
ARSSGTEGAGGMNTEAF
>TRBV7-2|NA|TRBJ1-4
ASSLGRAPTNEKLF
>TRBV19|NA|TRBJ1-2
ASSKDRTNYGYT
>TRBV27|NA|TRBJ1-4
ASSSEWANEKLF
>TRBV27|NA|TRBJ2-3
ASSPLGY
>TRBV7-9|NA|TRBJ2-7
ASSFRGGASYEQY
>TRBV9|NA|TRBJ2-3
ASSQGVRGRARTDTQY
>TRBV5-6|NA|TRBJ2-6
ASSLAGVGANVLT
>TRBV11-2|NA|TRBJ2-5
ASSLAGGETQY
>TRBV5-1|NA|TRBJ1-3
ASSESGTAAGNTIY
>TRBV5-1|NA|TRBJ2-1
ASSAGYTEQF
>TRBV6-5|NA|TRBJ1-5
ASALGWGHQPQH
>TRBV12-3/TRBV12-4|few|TRBJ2-1
ASSLGRGGEQF
>TRBV2|NA|TRBJ2-1
ASGKLAGGLDEQF
>TRBV6-2/TRBV6-3|NA|TRBJ2-7
ASSYGGVLVEQY
>TRBV19|once|TRBJ2-1
ASRREDNEQF
>TRBV25-1|NA|TRBJ2-3
ASSERAGAQY
>TRBV10-1|NA|TRBJ1-2
ASSPDRFYGYT
>TRBV7-2|NA|TRBJ2-7
ASSLRGQGTKIPYEQY
>TRBV6-4|NA|TRBJ2-3
ASKATPGGADTQY
>TRBV9|NA|TRBJ2-5
ASSEQTGQETQY
>TRBV27|few|TRBJ2-7
ASKARNRVLVSEQY
>TRBV19|NA|TRBJ2-5
ASSITGLETQY
>TRBV11-2|NA|TRBJ1-2
ASSLIRDSGYT
>TRBV19|NA|TRBJ1-1
ASSPNPTGGRPEAF
>TRBV6-6|NA|TRBJ2-1
ASSYGSSGSFNEQF
>TRBV12-3/TRBV12-4|few|TRBJ1-4
ASRLRNEKLF
>TRBV5-1|NA|TRBJ2-1
ASSSGGLGQVNNEQF
>TRBV11-3|once|TRBJ2-1
ASSLDGSGTLYNEQF
>TRBV7-2|NA|TRBJ2-7
ASSPAAGSYEQY
>TRBV9|NA|TRBJ2-1
ASAPGGRPYNEQF